A single sample gave rise to the 32 T cell receptor beta chains below, sequenced in a study of cytomegalovirus exposure and HLA in healthy donors (TCRdb year 2017). The method behind the library was the immunoSEQ multiplex PCR assay. For the multiplex PCR, a mixture combining 60 forward primers for TCR Vbeta segments and 13 reverse primers for TCR Jbeta segments was used. TCRdb re-hosts the immuneACCESS table, in-frame sequences only. Its copies lack some clones; in the studies checked, an unresolved V gene accounts for under half of them, and the cause for the rest is not known. Across this sample there are fewer than 200,000 clones, with about 72% seen only once. The ten biggest clones cover roughly 2.5% of the sample. Sequencing was performed on PBMCs. The receptors derive from a human donor in good health.

V and J are TRBV30 and TRBJ1-1; D not certain. V was trimmed by 2 bases and J by 10 bases, leaving 20 bases between them. Germline values: CDR1 GTSNPN, CDR2 SVGIG (reference sequence). The CDR3 totals 14 residues. The CDR3 is CAWSTTGIFGGAFF. Here the CDR3 DNA reads TGTGCCTGGAGTACAACCGGGATCTTTGGCGGAGCTTTCTTT.

This chain connects TRBV5-8 to TRBJ2-1, with TRBD2 matching 7 bases. The trim removed 2 bases at V and 4 bases at J, leaving 3 bases unmatched. This CDR3 has 14 amino acids. Germline-derived CDR1 and CDR2 are SGHTS and YDEGEE. Here the CDR3 reads CASSFREVYNEQFF. The CDR3 DNA sequence: TGTGCCAGCAGCTTCCGGGAGGTTTACAATGAGCAGTTCTTC.

As concerns this clone: Sequence at one end of the junction differs from germline and may be a read error. V gene TRBV7-9 combines with J gene TRBJ2-5, with D uncertain. The CDR3 length is 12 residues. Per the germline V gene, CDR1 is SEHNR and CDR2 is FQNEAQ (reference sequence). CDR3 in amino acids: CSSSLTAETQYF. The CDR3 DNA reads as TGTTCCAGCAGCTTAACTGCAGAGACCCAGTACTTC.

V is TRBV2 and J is TRBJ1-1; D might be TRBD1 (5 bases). Germline lookup yields CDR1 SNHLY and CDR2 FYNNEI. Trimming took 7 bases from V and 5 from J, leaving 14 bases between them. The CDR3 spans 13 residues. This CDR3 reads CASITQGTTEAFF. In DNA form, the CDR3 reads TGTGCCAGCATTACTCAGGGTACGACTGAAGCTTTCTTT. The full variable domain, with the rest looked up from reference TRBV2 and TRBJ1-1, is EPEVTQTPSHQVTQMGQEVILRCVPISNHLYFYWYRQILGQKVEFLVSFYNNEISEKSEIFDDQFSVERPDGSNFTLKIRSTKLEDSAMYFCASITQGTTEAFFGQGTRLTVV.

This clone was counted between two and nine times. The rearrangement uses TRBV10-1 and TRBJ2-5, with a possible D match to TRBD1 (6 bases). Germline values: CDR1 WNHNN, CDR2 SYGVQD (reference sequence). CDR3 length equals 12 residues. V lost 2 bases to trimming and J lost 5 bases, with 6 bases between them. The CDR3 nucleotides are TGCGCCAGCAGTGAGGACAGGGAGACCCAGTACTTC. Amino acids: CASSEDRETQYF.

The chain recombines TRBV2 with TRBJ2-7; 7 bases agree with TRBD2. The CDR3 spans 17 residues. The V segment lost 7 bases and the J segment 3 bases; nucleotides outside the gene matches: 18. Germline loops: CDR1 SNHLY, CDR2 FYNNEI. The CDR3 loop is CASTDGSVGTNNYEQYF. CDR3 in DNA: TGTGCCAGCACCGACGGGTCAGTTGGGACTAACAACTACGAGCAGTACTTC. Full variable domain (rest looked up from reference TRBV2 and TRBJ2-7): EPEVTQTPSHQVTQMGQEVILRCVPISNHLYFYWYRQILGQKVEFLVSFYNNEISEKSEIFDDQFSVERPDGSNFTLKIRSTKLEDSAMYFCASTDGSVGTNNYEQYFGPGTRLTVT.

The chain is built from TRBV18 and TRBJ2-7; D may be TRBD1 (6 bases). The CDR3 length is 12 residues. Trimming removed 5 bases from V and 5 bases from J, with 10 bases in between. Germline V gene sequence: CDR1 KGHSH, CDR2 LQKENI. Here the CDR3 DNA reads TGTGCCAGCTCATCTTACAGGGACGAGCAGTACTTC. It codes for CASSSYRDEQYF.

This clone was observed a few times. CDR3 in DNA: TGTGCCAGCAGCTTAATCAGGACAGGGGCCGCCAATGAGCAGTTCTTC. Encoded protein: CASSLIRTGAANEQFF. The chain has TRBV7-9 and TRBJ2-1; 9 bases agree with TRBD1. After removal of 2 bases from V and 6 bases from J, the junction contained 8 bases not matched to a gene. The CDR3 is 16 residues long. The germline CDR1 and CDR2 sequences are SEHNR and FQNEAQ (reference sequence).

The chain links TRBV2 to TRBJ2-2; 9 bases match TRBD1. This CDR3 region has 15 residues. CDR1 and CDR2 (germline): SNHLY, FYNNEI. With V trimmed by 6 bases and J by 6 bases, 8 bases remained unmatched. The CDR3 DNA sequence: TGTGCCAGCAGGAGAGAACAGGGGGCGTCCGGGGAGCTGTTTTTT. This sequence encodes CASRREQGASGELFF.

The V call is TRBV4-1, the J call TRBJ1-3; D not certain. The CDR3 is 16 amino acids. The germline V gene encodes CDR1 MGHRA and CDR2 YSYEKL. V was pared by 1 base and J by 2 bases, with 12 bases between. CDR3 bases: TGCGCCAGCAGCCAAGGCCTACCTCGAACTGGAAACACCATATATTTT. Translated, it gives CASSQGLPRTGNTIYF.

This clone was seen only once. The chain combines TRBV30 with TRBJ2-2; D might be TRBD2 (6 bases). The V and J ends lost 4 bases and 3 bases respectively, with 9 bases between them. CDR1 is GTSNPN, CDR2 SVGIG, per germline (reference sequence). CDR3 length equals 13 residues. The CDR3 coding sequence is TGTGCCTGGACACGACTAGACACCGGGGAGCTGTTTTTT. Amino acid sequence: CAWTRLDTGELFF.

A few counts support this clone. The chain uses TRBV6-1 and TRBJ1-3, with D perhaps matching TRBD1 (6 bases). Trimming took 2 bases from V and 1 from J, leaving 9 bases between them. There are 15 residues in the CDR3. The germline V gene has CDR1 MNHNS and CDR2 SASEGT. This chain's CDR3 is CASSEQGGSGNTIYF. In nucleotides, the CDR3 is TGTGCCAGCAGTGAACAAGGGGGTTCTGGAAACACCATATATTTT.

This clone occurred a few times. This sequence joins TRBV6-5 and TRBJ2-1, with TRBD2 as a possible D gene (7 bases). The CDR3 length is 15 residues. The germline V gene encodes CDR1 MNHEY and CDR2 SVGAGI. Trimming shortened V by 7 bases and J by 1 base, and 14 bases separated the two germline ends. The CDR3 bases are TGTGCCAGCACCTCGGGGGGCAAGTCCTACAATGAGCAGTTCTTC. Its translation is CASTSGGKSYNEQFF.

The V call is TRBV15, the J call TRBJ2-7; 7 bases line up with TRBD1. Trimming at V came to 5 bases and at J to 5 bases, leaving 18 bases not matched to a gene. The CDR3 spans 17 residues. Germline values: CDR1 LNHNV, CDR2 YYDKDF (reference sequence). CDR3 DNA sequence: TGTGCCACCAGCGTGGCTGATAAGCGACAGGGCCCCCACGAGCAGTACTTC. Translated: CATSVADKRQGPHEQYF.

This rearrangement joins TRBV19 to TRBJ2-5; perhaps TRBD1 as D (6 bases). In germline, CDR1 is LNHDA, CDR2 SQIVND (reference sequence). V gave up 3 bases and J gave up 2 bases, with 10 bases separating them. The CDR3 totals 14 residues. The CDR3 DNA reads TGTGCCAGTAGTATTAGTAGGGGGCAAGAGACCCAGTACTTC. This codes for CASSISRGQETQYF.

This CDR3 is CASSDDYSYEQYF. The CDR3 bases are TGTGCCAGCAGTGACGACTATTCCTACGAGCAGTACTTC. The chain recombines TRBV2 with TRBJ2-7; tentatively, D is TRBD2 (5 bases). The CDR3 loop spans 13 amino acids. Trimming took 3 bases from V and 1 from J, leaving 7 bases between them. Germline V gene data show CDR1 as SNHLY and CDR2 as FYNNEI. The full variable domain, with the rest looked up from reference TRBV2 and TRBJ2-7, is EPEVTQTPSHQVTQMGQEVILRCVPISNHLYFYWYRQILGQKVEFLVSFYNNEISEKSEIFDDQFSVERPDGSNFTLKIRSTKLEDSAMYFCASSDDYSYEQYFGPGTRLTVT.

Turning to this clone: The CDR3 carries no conserved terminal phenylalanine or tryptophan, so it likely arises from a read error. The rearrangement uses TRBV6-5 and TRBJ1-6; TRBD1 agrees at 7 bases. The germline gives CDR1 MNHEY, CDR2 SVGAGI. J was trimmed by 7 bases and V by 3 bases; bases with no gene match: 6. CDR3 length: 15 amino acids. The CDR3 nucleotides read TGTGCCAGCAGTTATGGGGGACAGAGGAATTCACCCCTCCACGTT. As protein: CASSYGGQRNSPLHV.

The CDR3 reads CASSSRDRNQPQHF. In nucleotides, the CDR3 is TGTGCCAGCAGCTCCCGGGACAGAAATCAGCCCCAGCATTTT. The chain links TRBV6-5 to TRBJ1-5; 7 bases line up with TRBD1. With V trimmed by 6 bases and J by 4 bases, 6 bases remained unmatched. The CDR3 totals 14 residues. In germline, CDR1 is MNHEY, CDR2 SVGAGI.

This chain connects TRBV18 to TRBJ2-1, with TRBD1 identical over 9 bases. The CDR3 has 15 residues. Germline lookup yields CDR1 KGHSH and CDR2 LQKENI. After removal of 4 bases from V and 7 bases from J, the junction contained 8 bases not matched to a gene. CDR3 sequence reads: CASSRETGGANEQFF. The CDR3 DNA reads as TGTGCCAGCTCACGGGAGACAGGGGGGGCGAATGAGCAGTTCTTC.

The rearrangement joins TRBV30 to TRBJ2-6, with 9 bases identical to TRBD1. Germline trimming cut 7 bases from V and 0 bases from J; bases unmatched to any gene: 10. The CDR3 is made up of 17 amino acids. Germline-derived CDR1 and CDR2 are GTSNPN and SVGIG (reference sequence). The CDR3 coding sequence is TGTGCCTACACCCGGGACAGGGACTACTCTGGGGCCAACGTCCTGACTTTC. Its protein is CAYTRDRDYSGANVLTF.

The CDR3 sequence is CASRAGLAGGGDTQYF. The CDR3 DNA reads TGTGCCAGCAGGGCTGGACTAGCGGGGGGAGGAGATACGCAGTATTTT. This chain connects TRBV6-6 to TRBJ2-3, with 14 bases lining up with TRBD2. V was clipped by 6 bases and J by 5 bases; unmatched bases: 7. The CDR3 is made up of 16 amino acids. Germline-derived CDR1 and CDR2 are MNHNY and SVGAGI (reference sequence).

The CDR3 DNA reads TGTGCCAGCACTGCGATTGGGAGGTCGAACACTGAAGCTTTCTTT. Encoded protein: CASTAIGRSNTEAFF. The chain is built from TRBV19 and TRBJ1-1; no definite D call. Trimming cost V 9 bases and J 1 base, with 18 bases left between them. The germline V gene has CDR1 LNHDA and CDR2 SQIVND (reference sequence). The CDR3 is made up of 15 amino acids.

The sample holds one count of this clone. This chain joins TRBV10-3 and TRBJ2-4; possible D gene TRBD2, 5 bases. This CDR3 has 13 amino acids. The germline CDR1 and CDR2 sequences are ENHRY and SYGVKD. Trimming stripped 10 bases from V and 6 bases from J, with 16 bases between. CDR3 sequence: CATKGDIGNIQYF. The CDR3 DNA sequence: TGTGCCACGAAGGGAGATATTGGAAACATTCAGTACTTC.

This clone has a count of ten or more. The V and J genes are TRBV4-2 and TRBJ1-1, with a tentative D call TRBD1 (6 bases). The V and J ends lost 5 bases and 4 bases respectively, with 17 bases between them. Germline CDR1 reads LGHNA; CDR2 reads YNFKEQ. This CDR3 is built from 15 residues. This CDR3 is CASSYQGGGGTEAFF. The CDR3 nucleotides are TGTGCCAGCAGCTATCAAGGGGGAGGGGGCACTGAAGCTTTCTTT.

V usage is TRBV4-1 and J usage is TRBJ2-7, with D possibly being TRBD1 (6 bases). CDR1 is MGHRA, CDR2 YSYEKL, per germline. The CDR3 sequence is 15 residues long. Trimming removed 1 base at V and 3 bases at J, with 13 bases between. CDR3 protein: CASSQVEQGIYEQYF. In DNA form, the CDR3 reads TGCGCCAGCAGCCAAGTAGAACAGGGTATCTACGAGCAGTACTTC.

As to this clone: Other DNA sequences in this sample translate to the same CDR3. This rearrangement joins TRBV10-3 to TRBJ1-5, with a weak D call TRBD1 (5 bases). Germline V gene lookup returns CDR1 ENHRY and CDR2 SYGVKD. The CDR3 has 14 residues. The ends were cut back, 3 bases at V and 3 bases at J, with 9 bases in the middle. The CDR3 DNA reads as TGTGCCATCAGTGAAGACAGAAACAATCAGCCCCAGCATTTT. Translated, it gives CAISEDRNNQPQHF.

This rearrangement joins TRBV5-4 to TRBJ1-1; possibly TRBD1 for D (5 bases). This CDR3 has 15 residues. Looked up from germline, CDR1 is SGHNT and CDR2 is YYREEE (reference sequence). V lost 4 bases to trimming and J lost 1 base, with 14 bases between them. The CDR3 here is CASSRGLTGNTEAFF. As DNA, the CDR3 is TGTGCCAGCAGCAGGGGACTCACAGGGAACACTGAAGCTTTCTTT.

The chain carries TRBV7-9 and TRBJ1-5; D is undetermined. CDR1 SEHNR and CDR2 FQNEAQ come from the germline V gene (reference sequence). The CDR3 has 17 amino acids. Trimming stripped 2 bases from V and 1 base from J, with 15 bases between. CDR3 DNA sequence: TGTGCCAGCAGCTTAATAGCGGGAGGATCGAGCAATCAGCCCCAGCATTTT. The encoded protein is CASSLIAGGSSNQPQHF.

The chain uses TRBV21-1 and TRBJ1-1; TRBD1, the table's D call, was not compared with the DNA. TRBV21-1 is annotated as a pseudogene. The CDR3 runs to 14 residues. CDR3 nucleotides: TGTGCCAGCAGCAAATCGGGCCAGGGGACTGAAGCTTTCTTT. Translated, it gives CASSKSGQGTEAFF.

This clone was detected only once. The chain has TRBV5-4 and TRBJ1-1; TRBD1 might be the D (6 bases). The germline V gene encodes CDR1 SGHNT and CDR2 YYREEE (reference sequence). The V end was cut by 4 bases, the J end by 6 bases, with 19 bases between. This CDR3 region has 15 residues. The CDR3, as DNA: TGTGCCAGCAGCCCGGGGGCCGGCGGGGGGTCTGAAGCTTTCTTT. Translating it yields CASSPGAGGGSEAFF.

Comments on this clone: Sequence at one end of the junction differs from germline and may be a read error. CDR3 region: CASSLRGGEFDEQFF. CDR3 nucleotide sequence: TGTGCTAGCAGCTTACGGGGGGGCGAATTCGATGAGCAGTTCTTC. V gene TRBV7-7 combines with J gene TRBJ2-1, with 8 bases lining up with TRBD2. Germline lookup yields CDR1 SSHAT and CDR2 FNYEAQ (reference sequence). The CDR3 extends over 15 amino acids. Filled out from reference TRBV7-7 and TRBJ2-1, the complete variable domain reads GAGVSQSPRYKVTKRGQDVTLRCDPISSHATLYWYQQALGQGPEFLTYFNYEAQPDKSGLPSDRFSAERPEGSISTLTIQRTEQRDSAMYRCASSLRGGEFDEQFFGPGTRLTVL.

This chain links TRBV6-5 with TRBJ1-5; 7 bases are a match to TRBD1. The CDR3 extends over 15 amino acids. After removal of 6 bases from V and 2 bases from J, the junction contained 7 bases not matched to a gene. Germline-derived CDR1 and CDR2 are MNHEY and SVGAGI. Written as DNA, the CDR3 is TGTGCCAGCAGCCGACAGGGCGGGGGCAATCAGCCCCAGCATTTT. Protein: CASSRQGGGNQPQHF.